The clone carrying this TCR beta chain was seen only once. Its matching antigen is unknown. This CDR3 is built from 15 residues. V was pared by 4 bases and J by 2 bases, with 8 bases of the junction left unmatched. From germline, CDR1 is SGDLS and CDR2 YYNGEE. The record originates from a study of T cell clonotyping in hematopoietic cell transplantation. Study context: Recipients' pretransplant samples followed cytoreduction. Study findings and constraints: No sorting was done, leaving CD4 and CD8 contributions mixed. At the given depth, recipient repertoires were over 95% de novo clonotypes. After transplant, recipient diversity fell while pathologically expanded clonotypes grew through day 180.

Stated time point: recipient sample about 28 days before transplant, after cytoreduction. Assay used: immunoSEQ multiplex PCR; TCRdb lists only in-frame clones, some missing. Altogether about 7,400 clones are present, more than 75% being singletons, with the ten largest covering under 7.5%. This sample comprised peripheral blood mononuclear cells, obtained before stem cell transplant. The chain has TRBV9 and TRBJ2-5, with TRBD1 matching over 7 bases. This receptor was taken from a man aged 55-75 years with acute myeloid leukemia. Some clones in this sample may be carry-over from other donors' samples. The DNA for the CDR3 is TGTGCCAGCAGCTACTCCGGGACAGCTCAAGAGACCCAGTACTTC. Amino acids: CASSYSGTAQETQYF.